This T cell receptor beta chain was recovered during a study of shared clonotypes between healthy human individuals. Donors had no recently reported acute infections or vaccinations and were HIV-negative. Germline lookup yields CDR1 MGHDK and CDR2 SYGVNS. V lost 1 base and J lost 5, with 14 bases in between. There are 15 residues in the CDR3. Sequencing was performed with immunoSEQ multiplex PCR; in TCRdb, only in-frame clones are kept and a portion is missing. The sample has more than 450,000 clones, 60% to 85% seen once. Study conclusions and caveats: The sole specimen, blood, was sampled, and tissue repertoires likely differ.

Regarding this clone: Its antigen is undetermined.

Source material: PBMCs. This chain connects TRBV25-1 to TRBJ1-1; weak D call: TRBD1 (5 bases). The receptor's source is a woman aged 40 to 50 in good health. Some clones in this sample may be carry-over from other donors' samples. CDR3 amino acids: CASSEWGRGGTEAFF. The CDR3 DNA reads TGTGCCAGCAGTGAATGGGGCCGAGGTGGGACTGAAGCTTTCTTT.